The source of this T cell receptor (beta chain) is a study of CD8+CD57+ T cells in acquired aplastic anemia. Background on the study: Across the sorted CD4+ and CD8+ cells, DNA amounts averaged 3.2 ug.

Patients chosen for sequencing had CD8+CD57+ cells that had expanded, as shown by flow cytometry. Therapy had not been given to patients before blood sampling. Genomic DNA served as template for TCR beta VDJ and CDR3 profiling. TCRdb recomputed calls from the reads with MiXCR, one row per CDR3 protein. The table includes approximately 250,000 distinct CDR3 sequences, roughly 82% detected once. Per the germline V gene, CDR1 is LNHDA and CDR2 is SQIVND (reference sequence). The CDR3 covers 15 residues. The ends were cut back, 5 bases at V and 0 bases at J, with 11 bases in the middle. Sequencing was done on a sample of sorted CD4+, CD8+, or CD8+CD57+ T cells (not recorded which) from PBMCs. This sequence was found in a human donor with aplastic anemia. V usage is TRBV19 and J usage is TRBJ2-1; the D gene is possibly TRBD1 (6 bases). The CDR3 is CASSSRDTSYNEQFF. The CDR3 DNA follows: TGTGCCAGTAGTTCCCGGGACACCTCCTACAATGAGCAGTTCTTC.